The 18 T cell receptor beta chains below come from one sample, sequenced in a study of blood T cell repertoires in COVID-19. Clones were read by immunoSEQ multiplex PCR, and TCRdb kept only the in-frame ones, dropping some. The profile shows about 400,000 clones, about 87% of them singletons. Sequencing was done on a sample of PBMCs or T cells enriched from blood (not recorded which). The receptor set was obtained from a woman between 45 and 60 years old who had recovered from COVID-19.

This clone was seen just once. The chain links TRBV6-5 to TRBJ1-1; D gene uncertain. Germline V gene sequence: CDR1 MNHEY, CDR2 SVGAGI. Trimming removed 8 bases from V and 5 bases from J, with 12 bases in between. The CDR3 runs 12 residues. This CDR3 reads CASARGGTEAFF. The CDR3 nucleotides are TGTGCCAGCGCACGGGGAGGAACTGAAGCTTTCTTT.

V and J are TRBV25-1 and TRBJ1-2; a possible D gene is TRBD1 (5 bases). V was clipped by 4 bases and J by 5 bases, with 17 bases between them. CDR3 size: 15 residues. Germline CDR1 and CDR2: MGHDK and SYGVNS. The CDR3 loop is CASSGHHGTSYGYTF. The CDR3 nucleotides read TGTGCCAGCAGTGGACACCACGGGACTTCGTATGGCTACACCTTC.

This clone showed up just once. This rearrangement joins TRBV6-1 to TRBJ2-7; a weak D match, TRBD2 (6 bases). Trimming removed 1 base from V and 3 bases from J, with 10 bases in between. This CDR3 contains 14 residues. Germline loops: CDR1 MNHNS, CDR2 SASEGT. The CDR3 DNA is TGTGCCAGCAGTGAAGGGAGTAGCGGCTACGAGCAGTACTTC. Its translation is CASSEGSSGYEQYF.

The genes are TRBV3-1 (or the pseudogene TRBV3-2) and TRBJ1-1; 8 bases agree with TRBD1. Germline assignment: CDR1 LGHDT and CDR2 YNNKEL (reference sequence). The CDR3 sequence is 13 residues long. V gave up 9 bases and J gave up 1 base; unmatched junction bases: 4. CDR3 DNA sequence: TGTGCCAGTAGGACAGGGTCGAACACTGAAGCTTTCTTT. It yields the protein CASRTGSNTEAFF.

The rearrangement uses TRBV18 and TRBJ1-3; D not certain. Trimming took off 2 bases at V and 2 bases at J, with 10 bases between the two ends. The CDR3 is 15 residues long. Germline V lookup: CDR1 KGHSH, CDR2 LQKENI. The chain's CDR3 is CASSPNTQTGNTIYF. The CDR3 bases are TGTGCCAGCTCACCAAATACGCAGACTGGAAACACCATATATTTT.

The V and J genes are TRBV29-1 and TRBJ1-1, with D perhaps matching TRBD1 (5 bases). CDR1 is SQVTM, CDR2 ANQGSEA, per germline. The V end was cut by 5 bases, the J end by 1 base, with 17 bases between. The CDR3 covers 15 residues. The CDR3, as DNA: TGCAGCGTTTCCGGGACGGGAGTCTGGAACACTGAAGCTTTCTTT. Its protein product is CSVSGTGVWNTEAFF.

The CDR3 DNA is TGTGCCAGCAGTGGTGGGGGCGGTTTGGGGAATCAGCCCCAGCATTTT. Its translation: CASSGGGGLGNQPQHF. The genes are TRBV2 and TRBJ1-5; D perhaps matches TRBD1 (6 bases). The CDR3 has 16 residues. Germline loops: CDR1 SNHLY, CDR2 FYNNEI. Trimming left V 4 bases short and J 4 bases short, with 17 bases between.

Worth noting for this clone: The same CDR3 is also encoded by other DNA sequences in this sample. The chain uses TRBV2 and TRBJ1-2; D possibly corresponds to TRBD1 (5 bases). There are 11 residues in the CDR3. Germline V gene sequence: CDR1 SNHLY, CDR2 FYNNEI. V was cut by 4 bases and J by 8 bases, with 8 bases left in between. CDR3 amino acids: CASSGQGGYTF. In DNA, the CDR3 is TGTGCCAGCAGTGGCCAGGGCGGCTACACCTTC.

V usage is TRBV7-9 and J usage is TRBJ2-3; 10 bases agree with TRBD2. The V gene end was trimmed by 5 bases and the J gene end by 6 bases; junction bases not matched to a gene: 14. Germline V gives CDR1 SEHNR, CDR2 FQNEAQ (reference sequence). The CDR3 has 17 amino acids. The CDR3 is CASSPDSTSGLMDTQYF. The CDR3 DNA sequence: TGTGCCAGCAGCCCCGACTCGACTAGCGGGTTGATGGATACGCAGTATTTT.

This chain connects TRBV6-2 or TRBV6-3 to TRBJ2-5, with unresolved D. Germline assignment: CDR1 MNHEY and CDR2 SVGEGT. This CDR3 is built from 14 residues. Trimming removed 2 bases from V and 5 bases from J, with 12 bases in between. CDR3: CASSYPARWETQYF. CDR3 nucleotides: TGTGCCAGCAGTTACCCCGCTAGATGGGAGACCCAGTACTTC.

The chain links TRBV5-4 to TRBJ1-1; tentatively, D is TRBD1 (5 bases). CDR1 SGHNT and CDR2 YYREEE come from the germline V gene (reference sequence). The CDR3 is 14 residues long. The V end was cut by 2 bases, the J end by 1 base, with 9 bases between. The CDR3 region has the DNA TGTGCCAGCAGCTTCACCAGGGAGAACACTGAAGCTTTCTTT. This encodes CASSFTRENTEAFF.

V and J are TRBV24-1 and TRBJ1-5; no reliable D call. The V end was cut by 4 bases, the J end by 2 bases, with 11 bases between. The CDR3 consists of 15 residues. In germline, CDR1 is KGHDR, CDR2 SFDVKD. The DNA for the CDR3 is TGTGCCACCAGTGACGGCGGGGTAGGCAATCAGCCCCAGCATTTT. Translated: CATSDGGVGNQPQHF.

The table lists this clone with a few counts. This chain links TRBV19 with TRBJ1-2; D might be TRBD1 (6 bases). V gave up 3 bases and J gave up 5 bases, with 13 bases separating them. This CDR3 contains 14 residues. Germline CDR1 LNHDA, CDR2 SQIVND (reference sequence). For the CDR3, the DNA is TGTGCCAGTAGTATTGGGGGCGGATTATATGGCTACACCTTC. Translated: CASSIGGGLYGYTF. Combining the CDR3 with reference TRBV19 and TRBJ1-2 gives the whole variable domain DGGITQSPKYLFRKEGQNVTLSCEQNLNHDAMYWYRQDPGQGLRLIYYSQIVNDFQKGDIAEGYSVSREKKESFPLTVTSAQKNPTAFYLCASSIGGGLYGYTFGSGTRLTVV.

This rearrangement joins TRBV25-1 to TRBJ1-2; weak D call: TRBD1 (5 bases). Trimming pared 1 base from V and 8 bases from J, leaving 17 bases between. This CDR3 is 15 amino acids long. Germline values: CDR1 MGHDK, CDR2 SYGVNS. The CDR3 protein is CASSEWGVRGNGYTF. For the CDR3, the DNA is TGTGCCAGCAGTGAATGGGGGGTCCGGGGAAACGGCTACACCTTC.

In the case of this clone: Mismatch with germline at one junction end may stem from a read error. The rearrangement uses TRBV6-2 or TRBV6-3 and TRBJ1-3; D uncertain. The CDR3 totals 12 residues. CDR1 is MNHEY and CDR2 is SVGEGT in the germline V gene. This CDR3 reads CASSHSGNTIYF. CDR3 DNA: TGTGCCAGCAGTCACTCTGGAAACACCATATATTTT.

This clone was detected a few times. V and J are TRBV15 and TRBJ2-2; weak D call: TRBD1 (6 bases). The germline V gene has CDR1 LNHNV and CDR2 YYDKDF (reference sequence). This CDR3 spans 15 amino acids. Trimming pared 8 bases from V and 0 bases from J, leaving 13 bases between. The CDR3 nucleotides read TGTGCCACCGCGAGGGACATCGCGAACACCGGGGAGCTGTTTTTT. This sequence encodes CATARDIANTGELFF.

The chain recombines TRBV4-3 with TRBJ1-6, with 7 bases aligning to TRBD1. Trimming cost V 5 bases and J 7 bases; bases outside gene matches: 8. The V gene's germline CDR1 is LGHNA and CDR2 YSLEER. The CDR3 has 15 amino acids. The CDR3 DNA reads as TGCGCCAGCAGCGAGACAGGGATCGACAATTCACCCCTCCACTTT. Translating gives CASSETGIDNSPLHF.

The chain recombines TRBV9 with TRBJ1-2; TRBD1 agrees at 7 bases. The ends lost 5 bases at V and 2 bases at J; junction bases unmatched: 18. CDR3 size: 18 residues. Germline CDR1 SGDLS, CDR2 YYNGEE. CDR3 in DNA: TGTGCCAGCAGTGCGCCGGACAGGCCCAGAGGGGGGAACTATGGCTACACCTTC. This gives the protein CASSAPDRPRGGNYGYTF.